One and the same sample provided the 24 T cell receptor beta chains below, sequenced in a study of T cell responses to AZD1222 COVID-19 vaccine. Only in-frame clones appear in the TCRdb table, and some are missing; sequencing was by immunoSEQ multiplex PCR. The sample carries some 120,000 clones, 85% to 95% recorded once. The specimen was peripheral blood, collected on day 0 of AZD1222 vaccination. The origin of the receptors is an adult in good health.

The chain joins TRBV20-1 to TRBJ2-3; no clear D gene. CDR3 length equals 11 residues. In germline, CDR1 is DFQATT, CDR2 SNEGSKA (reference sequence). The V and J ends lost 1 base and 4 bases respectively, with 3 bases between them. The CDR3 DNA reads as TGCAGTGCTAGAGTATCAGATACGCAGTATTTT. Its protein is CSARVSDTQYF.

V gene TRBV11-2 combines with J gene TRBJ2-3; D might be TRBD2 (5 bases). The germline V gene encodes CDR1 SGHAT and CDR2 FQNNGV. Trimming pared 5 bases from V and 4 bases from J, leaving 16 bases between. The CDR3 is 15 residues long. The CDR3 DNA follows: TGTGCCAGCAGCACACGCCGCACTAGTCCAGATACGCAGTATTTT. Its protein product is CASSTRRTSPDTQYF.

The rearrangement links TRBV18 to TRBJ2-2; the D gene is possibly TRBD2 (6 bases). CDR1 is KGHSH and CDR2 is LQKENI in the germline V gene. The CDR3 has 15 residues. V lost 4 bases and J lost 3, with 12 bases in between. The CDR3 DNA is TGTGCCAGCTCACTCCCCGGGACTTACACCGGGGAGCTGTTTTTT. This sequence encodes CASSLPGTYTGELFF.

This rearrangement joins TRBV19 to TRBJ1-5; TRBD1 aligns across 8 bases. This CDR3 comprises 14 residues. Germline V CDR1 and CDR2: LNHDA, SQIVND (reference sequence). V shed 3 bases, J shed 6 bases, and the junction held 4 bases outside the gene matches. The CDR3: CASSIPTGAQPQHF. The CDR3 nucleotides read TGTGCCAGTAGTATCCCGACAGGGGCTCAGCCCCAGCATTTT.

The chain is built from TRBV7-3 and TRBJ2-3; D not certain. The CDR3 extends over 13 amino acids. Germline CDR1 is SGHTA and CDR2 is FQGTGA. V shed 3 bases and J shed 6 bases, with 10 bases lying between them. The CDR3 nucleotides read TGTGCCAGCAGCTTGAGTCTACAGGATACGCAGTATTTT. It yields the protein CASSLSLQDTQYF.

The chain links TRBV5-1 to TRBJ1-3; no definite D call. V was pared by 5 bases and J by 0 bases, with 15 bases between. This CDR3 spans 16 amino acids. Germline lookup yields CDR1 SGHRS and CDR2 YFSETQ. CDR3 bases: TGCGCCAGCAGGGACTCCTCGGCCTACTCTGGAAACACCATATATTTT. Translated, it gives CASRDSSAYSGNTIYF. The variable domain in full, completed from reference TRBV5-1 and TRBJ1-3, reads KAGVTQTPRYLIKTRGQQVTLSCSPISGHRSVSWYQQTPGQGLQFLFEYFSETQRNKGNFPGRFSGRQFSNSRSEMNVSTLELGDSALYLCASRDSSAYSGNTIYFGEGSWLTVV.

J is TRBJ1-1 and V is TRBV11-3, with a possible D match to TRBD1 (6 bases). Germline values: CDR1 SGHNT, CDR2 YENEEA. V lost 5 bases and J 4 bases, leaving 11 bases between the germline ends. The CDR3 spans 13 residues. This CDR3 is CASSIRDTTEAFF. Written as DNA, the CDR3 is TGTGCCAGCAGCATCCGGGACACCACTGAAGCTTTCTTT.

This rearrangement joins TRBV27 to TRBJ1-2, with no clear D. CDR1 and CDR2 (germline): MNHEY, SMNVEV (reference sequence). Trimming cost V 4 bases and J 2 bases, with 8 bases left between them. This CDR3 comprises 13 residues. CDR3 DNA: TGTGCCAGCAGTTGGTCAGTGAACTATGGCTACACCTTC. Its protein is CASSWSVNYGYTF.

In its sample, this clone was seen once. The rearrangement links TRBV3-1 (or the pseudogene TRBV3-2) to TRBJ2-3; no clear D. V lost 0 bases to trimming and J lost 0 bases, with 7 bases between them. The germline V gene has CDR1 LGHDT and CDR2 YNNKEL (reference sequence). The CDR3 runs 15 residues. This CDR3 is CASSQDRSSTDTQYF. The CDR3 DNA is TGTGCCAGCAGCCAAGATAGGTCTAGCACAGATACGCAGTATTTT.

This sequence joins TRBV5-6 and TRBJ2-1; possible D gene TRBD2, 5 bases. Germline CDR1 SGHDT, CDR2 YYEEEE. The V end was cut by 4 bases, the J end by 0 bases, with 14 bases between. The CDR3 consists of 16 residues. The CDR3 DNA is TGTGCCAGCAGCCAACGTGACCGGGGCTCCTACAATGAGCAGTTCTTC. It translates to CASSQRDRGSYNEQFF.

This clone has a single count. This chain connects TRBV5-5 to TRBJ2-2; TRBD2 agrees at 10 bases. This CDR3 spans 18 amino acids. V lost 4 bases, J lost 5 bases, and 14 bases stayed unmatched. CDR1 is SGHKS and CDR2 is YYEKEE in the germline V gene (reference sequence). The CDR3 bases are TGTGCCAGCAGCATACAGAGCGGGAGGGCCGATAAGACCGGGGAGCTGTTTTTT. It translates to CASSIQSGRADKTGELFF. The full variable domain, with the rest looked up from reference TRBV5-5 and TRBJ2-2, is DAGVTQSPTHLIKTRGQQVTLRCSPISGHKSVSWYQQVLGQGPQFIFQYYEKEERGRGNFPDRFSARQFPNYSSELNVNALLLGDSALYLCASSIQSGRADKTGELFFGEGSRLTVL.

In regard to this clone: Other DNA sequences in the sample encode the same CDR3. This chain links TRBV9 with TRBJ2-7, with D possibly being TRBD2 (6 bases). The CDR3 extends over 14 amino acids. V dropped 8 bases and J dropped 2 bases, with 17 bases sitting between them. Germline CDR1 and CDR2: SGDLS and YYNGEE. The CDR3 nucleotides read TGTGCCAGTAGTCCAGCGGGCACCCCCTACGAGCAGTACTTC. Residues: CASSPAGTPYEQYF.

This chain links TRBV19 with TRBJ2-7; TRBD1 matches at 10 bases. The CDR3 totals 15 residues. The J segment lost 5 bases and the V segment lost 2 bases, leaving 6 bases of the junction unmatched. The germline gives CDR1 LNHDA, CDR2 SQIVND (reference sequence). CDR3 residues: CASSIRDRGTHEQYF. In DNA, the CDR3 is TGTGCCAGTAGTATAAGGGACAGGGGTACCCACGAGCAGTACTTC.

V gene TRBV29-1 combines with J gene TRBJ1-1; D possibly corresponds to TRBD1 (6 bases). The CDR3 totals 14 residues. The germline V gene encodes CDR1 SQVTM and CDR2 ANQGSEA. Deletions cut 2 bases from V and 3 bases from J, with 13 bases between. CDR3 in amino acids: CSVEHGQGYTEAFF. The CDR3, as DNA: TGCAGCGTTGAACACGGGCAGGGGTACACTGAAGCTTTCTTT.

This chain links TRBV5-6 with TRBJ2-7, with TRBD1 matching over 7 bases. Germline CDR1 is SGHDT and CDR2 is YYEEEE. V gave up 4 bases and J gave up 2 bases; unmatched junction bases: 3. CDR3 length equals 13 residues. The CDR3 region is CASSHGTAYEQYF. CDR3 bases: TGTGCCAGCAGCCACGGGACAGCCTACGAGCAGTACTTC.

A word on this clone: The DNA is left out, because the CDR3 cannot be placed on it with certainty; the CDR3 is given as TCRdb lists it. The chain carries TRBV7-8 and TRBJ1-2; the table's D gene call, TRBD1, was not cross checked with the DNA. The germline gives CDR1 SGHVS, CDR2 FQNEAQ. The CDR3 extends over 12 residues, inclusive of both ends. The CDR3 is CASSVGQGIKAF.

The chain uses TRBV27 and TRBJ2-5; 7 bases are a match to TRBD1. The V segment lost 2 bases and the J segment 7 bases; nucleotides outside the gene matches: 7. The CDR3 has 14 amino acids. In germline, CDR1 is MNHEY, CDR2 SMNVEV (reference sequence). CDR3 sequence (DNA): TGTGCCAGCAGTTTAGGGCAGGGGGTCTGGACCCAGTACTTC. As protein: CASSLGQGVWTQYF.

This clone was observed once. The chain combines TRBV28 with TRBJ1-2; TRBD1 matches 9 bases. The V and J ends lost 5 bases and 4 bases, in that order; junction bases with no gene match: 8. In germline, CDR1 is MDHEN, CDR2 SYDVKM. The CDR3 is 15 residues long. CDR3 in amino acids: CASSPGTGFVYGYTF. In nucleotides, the CDR3 is TGTGCCAGCAGTCCCGGGACAGGGTTTGTCTATGGCTACACCTTC.

V gene TRBV19 combines with J gene TRBJ2-7; 8 bases align to TRBD1. V lost 6 bases and J lost 1; bases outside the gene matches: 5. The CDR3 totals 14 residues. CDR1 is LNHDA, CDR2 SQIVND, per germline (reference sequence). CDR3 nucleotides: TGTGCCAGTAGGACGACAGGGGCATCCTACGAGCAGTACTTC. It is translated as CASRTTGASYEQYF.

The J gene is TRBJ2-5, the V gene TRBV4-1; D unclear. The CDR3 covers 14 residues. Germline V gives CDR1 MGHRA, CDR2 YSYEKL. The germline V and J ends were trimmed by 2 bases and 1 base, with 8 bases remaining between them. CDR3 residues: CASSQFEAQETQYF. CDR3 in DNA: TGCGCCAGCAGCCAATTCGAGGCCCAAGAGACCCAGTACTTC.

CDR3 in amino acids: CASSQKGTGTYEQYF. The CDR3 DNA follows: TGCGCCAGCAGCCAGAAAGGGACAGGGACGTACGAGCAGTACTTC. The chain combines TRBV4-1 with TRBJ2-7, with 9 nucleotides matching TRBD1. This CDR3 is built from 15 residues. The germline V gene has CDR1 MGHRA and CDR2 YSYEKL. The junction had 7 bases not matched to a gene; V was cut back by 3 bases and J by 4 bases.

The rearrangement joins TRBV7-8 to TRBJ2-2; D may match TRBD1 or TRBD2 (5 bases each). V lost 3 bases and J lost 6, with 14 bases in between. CDR1 and CDR2 (germline): SGHVS, FQNEAQ. The CDR3 has 15 residues. The CDR3 DNA sequence: TGTGCCAGCAGCTTCCGGGACCGCCCGTCCGGGGAGCTGTTTTTT. Amino acid sequence: CASSFRDRPSGELFF. The variable domain in full, with the rest retrieved from reference TRBV7-8 and TRBJ2-2, is GAGVSQSPRYKVAKRGQDVALRCDPISGHVSLFWYQQALGQGPEFLTYFQNEAQLDKSGLPSDRFFAERPEGSVSTLKIQRTQQEDSAVYLCASSFRDRPSGELFFGEGSRLTVL.

The rearrangement uses TRBV14 and TRBJ2-5; no reliable D call. CDR1 SGHDN and CDR2 FVKESK come from the germline V gene. Trimming took off 3 bases at V and 1 base at J, with 3 bases between the two ends. There are 12 residues in the CDR3. The CDR3 sequence is CASSHTQETQYF. The DNA of the CDR3 is TGTGCCAGCAGCCACACCCAAGAGACCCAGTACTTC.

The V and J genes are TRBV7-9 and TRBJ2-1, with a tentative D call TRBD2 (6 bases). Germline values: CDR1 SEHNR, CDR2 FQNEAQ (reference sequence). The CDR3 runs to 17 residues. Trimming shortened V by 3 bases and J by 9 bases, and 24 bases separated the two germline ends. The CDR3 loop reads CASSFDGSPAAGSEQFF. The CDR3 bases are TGTGCCAGCAGCTTCGACGGTAGTCCCGCGGCCGGGAGTGAGCAGTTCTTC.